This entry describes one T cell receptor (beta chain). Investigators prepared the TCR beta libraries by applying iRepertoire HTBI primers and Arm-PCR of CDR3 regions. TCRdb redid the calling of the multiplex PCR reads with MiXCR, one entry per CDR3 protein. The sample shows a few hundred thousand distinct CDR3 sequences, roughly 25% of them seen only once. The CDR3 contains 13 residues. Germline V gives CDR1 SEHNR, CDR2 FQNEAQ (reference sequence). This record comes from a study of regulatory T cells in long-lasting Graves disease. Time point: persistent/refractory GD, antithyroid drugs over 5 years with positive TRAb. Isolated PBMC RNA provided the starting material for the TCR library.

The chain recombines TRBV7-9 with TRBJ1-1; D remains ambiguous. The material was peripheral blood mononuclear cells (PBMCs), obtained when the disease was refractory, from a patient treated with antithyroid drugs. The clonotype was recovered from a woman in her thirties or forties with Graves disease. CDR3 sequence reads: CVTQSRSGTEAFF. The CDR3 DNA reads TGTGTCACTCAAAGCAGGTCGGGCACTGAAGCTTTCTTT.